This T cell receptor (beta chain) was sequenced during a study of T cell responses to AZD1222 COVID-19 vaccine. Study observations and caveats: Nearly half of unique spike-specific TCRs reportedly avoided B.1.351 and B.1.1.7 mutated regions. Vaccination with two AZD1222 doses was followed by a rise in Spike-specific TCR breadth and depth. Donors, mostly white British, included more females; clonal diversity was possibly underestimated.

Generated by immunoSEQ multiplex PCR, the TCRdb table keeps only in-frame clones and is missing some. The sample has 150,000 or so clones, 92% seen once. As regards this clone: What it recognizes is unknown.

The input for sequencing was peripheral blood, taken 28 days after the second AZD1222 dose. The clonotype was recovered from an adult who received the AZD1222 COVID-19 vaccine.

This CDR3 is CASTEERGAIYEQYF. CDR3 sequence (DNA): TGTGCCAGCACTGAAGAGCGGGGGGCCATTTACGAGCAGTACTTC. The rearrangement uses TRBV18 and TRBJ2-7; 9 nucleotides line up with TRBD2. The J segment lost 4 bases and the V segment lost 8 bases, leaving 12 bases of the junction unmatched. CDR1 and CDR2 (germline): KGHSH, LQKENI. CDR3 length: 15 amino acids.